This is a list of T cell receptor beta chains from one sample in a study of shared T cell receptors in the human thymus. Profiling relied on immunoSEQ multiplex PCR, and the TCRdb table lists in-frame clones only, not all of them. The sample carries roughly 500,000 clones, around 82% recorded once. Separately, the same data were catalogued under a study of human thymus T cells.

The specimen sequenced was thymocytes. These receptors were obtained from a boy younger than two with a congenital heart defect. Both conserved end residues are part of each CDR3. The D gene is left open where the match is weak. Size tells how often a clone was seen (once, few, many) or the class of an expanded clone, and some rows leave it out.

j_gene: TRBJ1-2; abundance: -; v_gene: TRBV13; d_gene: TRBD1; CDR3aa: CASSPAGDHRGGYTF; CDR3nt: TGTGCCAGCAGCCCCGCCGGGGACCACAGGGGTGGCTACACCTTC
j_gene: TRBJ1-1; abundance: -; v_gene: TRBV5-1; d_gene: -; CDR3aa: CASSPPGAGPRAEAFF; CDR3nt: TGCGCCAGCAGCCCCCCTGGTGCAGGGCCCAGAGCTGAAGCTTTCTTT
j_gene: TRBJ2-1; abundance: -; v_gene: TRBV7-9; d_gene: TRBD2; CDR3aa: CASSLASGRTYNEQFF; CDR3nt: TGTGCCAGCAGCTTAGCAAGCGGGAGAACCTACAATGAGCAGTTCTTC
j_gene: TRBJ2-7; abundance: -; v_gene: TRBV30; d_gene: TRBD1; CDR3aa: CAWSITGGHYEQYF; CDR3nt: TGTGCCTGGAGTATAACAGGGGGCCACTACGAGCAGTACTTC
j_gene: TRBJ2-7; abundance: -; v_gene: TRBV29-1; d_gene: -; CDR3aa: CSVETPYEQYF; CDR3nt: TGCAGCGTTGAGACACCTTACGAGCAGTACTTC
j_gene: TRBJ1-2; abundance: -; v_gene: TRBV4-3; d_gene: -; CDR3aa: CASSQDRGGALNYGYTF; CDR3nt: TGCGCCAGCAGCCAAGATCGGGGAGGGGCGCTTAACTATGGCTACACCTTC
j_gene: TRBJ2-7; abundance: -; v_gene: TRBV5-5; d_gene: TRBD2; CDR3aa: CASSLRSAGAFSYEQYF; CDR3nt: TGTGCCAGCAGCCTAAGGAGTGCGGGAGCCTTCTCCTACGAGCAGTACTTC
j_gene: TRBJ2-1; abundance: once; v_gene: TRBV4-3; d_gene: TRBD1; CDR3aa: CASSQKGAGNNEQFF; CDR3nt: TGCGCCAGCAGCCAAAAGGGGGCAGGGAATAATGAGCAGTTCTTC
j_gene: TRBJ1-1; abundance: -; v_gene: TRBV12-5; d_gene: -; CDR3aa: CASGLFPPGHLNTEAFF; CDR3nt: TGTGCTAGTGGTTTGTTCCCACCGGGACATTTGAACACTGAAGCTTTCTTT
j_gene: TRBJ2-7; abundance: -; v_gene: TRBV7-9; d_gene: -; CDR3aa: CASSLVLAGSYEQYF; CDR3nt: TGTGCCAGCAGCTTAGTCTTGGCAGGCTCCTACGAGCAGTACTTC
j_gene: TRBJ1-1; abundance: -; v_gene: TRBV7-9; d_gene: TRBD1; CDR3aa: CASSLGDRGETEAFF; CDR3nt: TGTGCCAGCAGCTTAGGGGACAGGGGAGAAACTGAAGCTTTCTTT
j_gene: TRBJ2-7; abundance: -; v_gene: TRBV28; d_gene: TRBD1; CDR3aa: CASSTLGTGKNEQYF; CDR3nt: TGTGCCAGCAGTACGCTCGGGACAGGGAAAAACGAGCAGTACTTC
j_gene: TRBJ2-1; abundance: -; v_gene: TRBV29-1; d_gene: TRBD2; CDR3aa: CSVEAAGRSSYNEQFF; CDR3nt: TGCAGCGTTGAAGCAGCGGGAAGAAGCTCCTACAATGAGCAGTTCTTC
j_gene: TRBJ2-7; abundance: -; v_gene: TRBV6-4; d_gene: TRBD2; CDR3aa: CASSDPCPSGRAKQYF; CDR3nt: TGTGCCAGCAGTGACCCTTGTCCTAGCGGGAGGGCCAAGCAGTACTTC
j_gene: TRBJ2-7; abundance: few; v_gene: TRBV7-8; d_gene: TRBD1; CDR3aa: CASSSLRTGPSYEQYF; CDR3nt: TGTGCCAGCAGCTCTTTGAGGACAGGGCCCTCCTACGAGCAGTACTTC
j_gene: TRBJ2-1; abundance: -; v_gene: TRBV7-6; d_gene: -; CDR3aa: CASSTRPDSMDNEQFF; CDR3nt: TGTGCCAGCAGCACGAGACCAGACAGCATGGACAATGAGCAGTTCTTC
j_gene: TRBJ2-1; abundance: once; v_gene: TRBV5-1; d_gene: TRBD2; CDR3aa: CASRTSGTNSYNEQFF; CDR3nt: TGCGCCAGCAGGACTAGCGGGACTAACTCCTACAATGAGCAGTTCTTC
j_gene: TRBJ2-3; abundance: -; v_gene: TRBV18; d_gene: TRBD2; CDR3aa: CASSRRLAGNDPTDTQYF; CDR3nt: TGTGCCAGCTCCCGAAGACTAGCGGGGAACGACCCCACAGATACGCAGTATTTT
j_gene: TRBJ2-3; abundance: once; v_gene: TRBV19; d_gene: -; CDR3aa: CASSIGSREAGSDTQYF; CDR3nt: TGTGCCAGTAGTATAGGGTCTAGGGAGGCGGGATCAGATACGCAGTATTTT
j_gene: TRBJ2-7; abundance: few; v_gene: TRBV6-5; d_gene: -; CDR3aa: CASMSQGGYEQYF; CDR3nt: TGTGCCAGCATGTCACAGGGGGGGTACGAGCAGTACTTC
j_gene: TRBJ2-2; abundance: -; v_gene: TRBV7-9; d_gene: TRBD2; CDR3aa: CASSLAFRTGGGELFF; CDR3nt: TGTGCCAGCAGCTTAGCGTTTCGGACGGGAGGCGGGGAGCTGTTTTTT
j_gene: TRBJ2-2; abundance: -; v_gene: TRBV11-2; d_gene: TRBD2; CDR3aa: CASSTSGRALTGELFF; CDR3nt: TGTGCCAGCAGCACTAGCGGGAGGGCCCTCACCGGGGAGCTGTTTTTT
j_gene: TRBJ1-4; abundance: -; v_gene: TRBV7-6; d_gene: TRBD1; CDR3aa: CASSSPGQGARGEKLFF; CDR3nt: TGTGCCAGCAGCTCCCCGGGACAGGGGGCGAGAGGTGAAAAACTGTTTTTT
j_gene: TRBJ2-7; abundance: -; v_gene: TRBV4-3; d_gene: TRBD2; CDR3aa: CASSQDKRGRQTYEQYF; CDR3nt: TGCGCCAGCAGCCAAGACAAACGCGGGAGGCAAACCTACGAGCAGTACTTC
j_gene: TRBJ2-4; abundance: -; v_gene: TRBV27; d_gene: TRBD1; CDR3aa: CASSSRGLVQYF; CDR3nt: TGTGCCAGCAGTTCCAGGGGGCTGGTCCAGTACTTC
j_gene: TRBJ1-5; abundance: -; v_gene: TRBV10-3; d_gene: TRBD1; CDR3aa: CATQSQDRVNQPQHF; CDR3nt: TGTGCCACCCAGTCCCAGGACAGGGTCAATCAGCCCCAGCATTTT
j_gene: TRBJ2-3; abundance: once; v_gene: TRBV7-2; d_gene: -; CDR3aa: CASSPGGGLSTDTQYF; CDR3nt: TGTGCCAGCAGCCCTGGGGGCGGGCTCAGCACAGATACGCAGTATTTT
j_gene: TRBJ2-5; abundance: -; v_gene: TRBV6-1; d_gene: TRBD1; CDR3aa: CASSGGTGIATQYF; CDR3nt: TGTGCCAGCAGTGGCGGGACAGGGATCGCGACCCAGTACTTC
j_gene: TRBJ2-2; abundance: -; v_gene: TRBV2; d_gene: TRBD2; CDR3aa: CASRGLAGVFTGELFF; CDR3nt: TGTGCCAGCAGGGGACTAGCGGGAGTTTTCACCGGGGAGCTGTTTTTT
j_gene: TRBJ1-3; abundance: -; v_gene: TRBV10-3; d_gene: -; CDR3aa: CAISEPDRNSGNTIYF; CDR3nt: TGTGCCATCAGTGAACCAGACAGGAACTCTGGAAACACCATATATTTT
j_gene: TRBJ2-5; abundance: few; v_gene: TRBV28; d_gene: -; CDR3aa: CASSSGGETQYF; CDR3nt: TGTGCCAGCAGTTCTGGAGGGGAGACCCAGTACTTC
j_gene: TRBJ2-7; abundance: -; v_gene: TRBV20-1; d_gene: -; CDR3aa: CSAVTYEQYF; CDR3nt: TGCAGTGCCGTCACTTACGAGCAGTACTTC